These T cell receptor beta chains were read from a single sample in a study of T cells expressing NK-cell markers. After re-calling the 5' RACE reads, TCRdb lists one entry per CDR3 protein, DNA absent. The sample table sets out 400,000 to 450,000 distinct CDR3 sequences. Sequenced sample: blood T cells: a sorted CD56 or NKG2C T cell subset, CD4+ or CD8+ T cells, or bulk PBMC T cells (not recorded which). The origin of the receptors is a woman aged 18 to 75 in good health. The CDR3 runs from the conserved cysteine through the conserved F or W.

V gene	J gene	CDR3 protein
TRBV18	TRBJ2-2	CASSPRGAGATGELFF
TRBV27	TRBJ2-2	CASSFATGGNTGELFF
TRBV10-2	TRBJ2-3	CASRLLAGVVDTQYF
TRBV7-9	TRBJ2-7	CASSNSPSGMVYEQYF
TRBV20-1	TRBJ1-5	CSASRGINQPQHF
TRBV7-3	TRBJ2-3	CASSWTGEDTQYF
TRBV20-1	TRBJ2-3	CSARDLRREQGTDTQYF
TRBV20-1	TRBJ1-2	CSARDLVAGGFYGYTF
TRBV7-2	TRBJ1-3	CASSLEGQGANTIYF
TRBV5-1	TRBJ1-4	CASSWTPATNEKLFF
TRBV6-1	TRBJ2-1	CASKTSVLAYNEQFF
TRBV4-3	TRBJ1-6	CASSQDLFSRNSPLHF
TRBV15	TRBJ2-7	CATSREASGIYEQYF
TRBV6-5	TRBJ2-1	CASSYGTPPTYNEQFF
TRBV6-2/TRBV6-3	TRBJ2-1	CASRRPQGGPYNEQFF
TRBV20-1	TRBJ2-2	CSARAGGLETGELFF
TRBV4-2	TRBJ1-6	CASSQDLGSRNSPLHF
TRBV5-6	TRBJ1-3	CASSFRDRGSTIYF
TRBV25-1	TRBJ2-5	CASSVYQETQYF
TRBV10-3	TRBJ2-7	CAISEGNPYEQYF
TRBV12-3/TRBV12-4	TRBJ2-5	CASSPAAGVRETQYF
TRBV10-3	TRBJ2-1	CAISAGSPYNEQFF
TRBV28	TRBJ1-3	CASSIVDRISGNTIYF
TRBV2	TRBJ1-6	CASIVSSGSPLHF
TRBV5-4	TRBJ2-2	CASSLLAAGELFF
TRBV7-3	TRBJ2-1	CASSLTPPPTGEQFF
TRBV20-1	TRBJ2-5	CSARDRTPMETQYF
TRBV6-2/TRBV6-3	TRBJ2-1	CASSDTGLGTYNEQFF
TRBV11-2	TRBJ1-6	CASSLGHRMNSPLHF
TRBV20-1	TRBJ1-1	CSASVGGGTEAFF
TRBV20-1	TRBJ1-1	CSARQGHTEAFF
TRBV20-1	TRBJ1-2	CSARGGQEHYGYTF
TRBV20-1	TRBJ2-7	CSAREVYEQYF
TRBV7-3	TRBJ2-5	CASSLPGTAEETQYF
TRBV19	TRBJ2-1	CASSILASYNEQFF
TRBV4-3	TRBJ2-2	CASSPPGTGGLELFF
TRBV10-3	TRBJ2-2	CAIWGNTGELFF
TRBV12-3/TRBV12-4	TRBJ1-3	CATMWTKPNTIYF
TRBV29-1	TRBJ2-1	CSVPDGNSYNEQFF
TRBV29-1	TRBJ2-7	CSVEVAGGIGEQYF
TRBV28	TRBJ1-1	CASRTDGANSIAFF